The 29 T cell receptor beta chains presented below share a single source sample, sequenced in a study of vaccination and CD4 T cells after COVID-19. The treatment: roughly ten-day PBMC culture with coronavirus spike peptide pools or control peptides (ViraFEST assay). The antigens for these receptors are not known. Cultured CD4+ T cell DNA underwent sequencing with the Oncomine TCR Beta short-read assay. TCRdb redid the calling of the PCR reads with MiXCR, one entry per CDR3 protein. The sample has approximately 17,000 distinct CDR3 sequences, 58% seen once. This sample comprised CD4+ T cells from blood, cultured in vitro, obtained before SARS-CoV-2 vaccination. The receptors were gathered from a human donor who had recovered from COVID-19.

The chain employs TRBV15 and TRBJ2-5, with TRBD2 identical over 7 bases. The CDR3 consists of 17 residues. The trim removed 0 bases at V and 7 bases at J, leaving 14 bases unmatched. The V gene's germline CDR1 is LNHNV and CDR2 YYDKDF (reference sequence). CDR3 in DNA: TGTGCCACCAGCAGAGAAGGGACTAAGGCCCACCGAGGGACCCAGTACTTC. Its translation is CATSREGTKAHRGTQYF. Filled out from reference TRBV15 and TRBJ2-5, the complete variable domain reads DAMVIQNPRYQVTQFGKPVTLSCSQTLNHNVMYWYQQKSSQAPKLLFHYYDKDFNNEADTPDNFQSRRPNTSFCFLDIRSPGLGDTAMYLCATSREGTKAHRGTQYFGPGTRLLVL.

The rearrangement joins TRBV19 to TRBJ2-2; possible D gene TRBD2, 5 bases. V lost 7 bases to trimming and J lost 5 bases, with 17 bases between them. Germline V gene lookup returns CDR1 LNHDA and CDR2 SQIVND (reference sequence). This CDR3 is 15 amino acids long. The CDR3 DNA follows: TGTGCCAGTACCCAGATTCGTGGCGGGACCGGGGAGCTGTTTTTT. It codes for CASTQIRGGTGELFF.

This chain joins TRBV24-1 and TRBJ2-2; tentative D call: TRBD1 (5 bases). Germline assignment: CDR1 KGHDR and CDR2 SFDVKD. The CDR3 loop spans 16 amino acids. Trimming left V 1 base short and J 7 bases short, with 15 bases between. CDR3 sequence reads: CATSDFKGPGIGELFF. CDR3 in DNA: TGTGCCACCAGTGATTTCAAGGGGCCTGGTATCGGGGAGCTGTTTTTT.

This sequence joins TRBV6-5 and TRBJ1-3; no clear D. This CDR3 comprises 15 residues. Germline values: CDR1 MNHEY, CDR2 SVGAGI. Trimming shortened V by 2 bases and J by 0 bases, and 8 bases separated the two germline ends. The CDR3: CASSYQSSSGNTIYF. The CDR3 DNA reads as TGTGCCAGCAGTTACCAGAGTAGCTCTGGAAACACCATATATTTT.

The chain joins TRBV20-1 to TRBJ2-4; TRBD2 agrees at 11 bases. The germline V gene encodes CDR1 DFQATT and CDR2 SNEGSKA (reference sequence). This CDR3 is built from 19 residues. V lost 0 bases to trimming and J lost 3 bases; unmatched junction nucleotides: 13. The CDR3 is CSARERWRGLAEIKNIQYF. CDR3 bases: TGCAGTGCTAGAGAAAGGTGGCGGGGACTAGCGGAGATCAAAAACATTCAGTACTTC.

A few counts support this clonotype. This CDR3 reads CSAQGQASSYEQYF. CDR3 DNA sequence: TGCAGTGCCCAGGGACAGGCGAGCTCCTACGAGCAGTACTTC. The chain has TRBV20-1 and TRBJ2-7, with 8 nucleotides matching TRBD1. Germline CDR1 reads DFQATT; CDR2 reads SNEGSKA (reference sequence). With V trimmed by 6 bases and J by 0 bases, 7 bases remained unmatched. This CDR3 region has 14 residues.

The rearrangement links TRBV28 to TRBJ1-6, with a tentative D call TRBD1 (6 bases). Deletions cut 7 bases from V and 7 bases from J, with 17 bases between. This CDR3 has 15 amino acids. Per germline, CDR1 MDHEN and CDR2 SYDVKM. Written as DNA, the CDR3 is TGTGCCAGCACCCCGGGGGGGGCCAGGAATTCACCCCTCCACTTT. Encoded protein: CASTPGGARNSPLHF.

The chain has TRBV7-3 and TRBJ2-3, with 9 bases lining up with TRBD2. There are 16 residues in the CDR3. The germline gives CDR1 SGHTA, CDR2 FQGTGA. V lost 6 bases and J lost 3; bases outside the gene matches: 10. The CDR3 nucleotides read TGTGCCAGCAGTCTACGAGGTAGCGGGAGTACAGATACGCAGTATTTT. It translates to CASSLRGSGSTDTQYF. The entire variable domain, with the rest obtained from reference TRBV7-3 and TRBJ2-3, is as follows: GAGVSQTPSNKVTEKGKYVELRCDPISGHTALYWYRQSLGQGPEFLIYFQGTGAADDSGLPNDRFFAVRPEGSVSTLKIQRTERGDSAVYLCASSLRGSGSTDTQYFGPGTRLTVL.

The chain joins TRBV6-1 to TRBJ1-4, with 9 bases lining up with TRBD1. Germline CDR1 and CDR2: MNHNS and SASEGT. The CDR3 covers 15 residues. The V segment lost 5 bases and the J segment 6 bases; nucleotides outside the gene matches: 7. DNA of the CDR3: TGTGCCAGCAGTCCCCACACAGGGGGCGATGAAAAACTGTTTTTT. Its protein product is CASSPHTGGDEKLFF.

Only a few counts were recorded for this clonotype. This rearrangement joins TRBV6-1 to TRBJ1-6; D is unclear. V lost 4 bases, J lost 0 bases, and 4 bases lay in between. The CDR3 runs to 14 residues. Germline values: CDR1 MNHNS, CDR2 SASEGT. CDR3 sequence reads: CASSGRSYNSPLHF. The DNA for the CDR3 is TGTGCCAGCAGTGGGCGCTCCTATAATTCACCCCTCCACTTT.

This clonotype was recorded a few times. CDR3 nucleotide sequence: TGTGCCAGCAGCTTAGAGTTAACAGCCTTTGCCTTAGGGGTTTCACCCCTCCACTTT. Its translation: CASSLELTAFALGVSPLHF. The chain employs TRBV7-8 and TRBJ1-6; D is possibly TRBD1 (5 bases). The germline CDR1 and CDR2 sequences are SGHVS and FQNEAQ. The CDR3 runs to 19 residues. The V gene lost 1 base and the J gene lost 9 bases, with 25 bases spanning the gap. Using reference TRBV7-8 and TRBJ1-6 for the parts outside the CDR3, the full variable domain is GAGVSQSPRYKVAKRGQDVALRCDPISGHVSLFWYQQALGQGPEFLTYFQNEAQLDKSGLPSDRFFAERPEGSVSTLKIQRTQQEDSAVYLCASSLELTAFALGVSPLHFGNGTRLTVT.

The rearrangement joins TRBV10-3 to TRBJ2-1, with TRBD2 matching over 7 bases. The CDR3 is 15 residues long. Trimming removed 7 bases from V and 1 base from J; junction bases left unmatched: 7. The germline V gene has CDR1 ENHRY and CDR2 SYGVKD. The DNA for the CDR3 is TGTGCCATCAACGCGGGAGTTCCATCCTACAATGAGCAGTTCTTC. This encodes CAINAGVPSYNEQFF.

The chain carries TRBV20-1 and TRBJ2-2, with 12 positions matching TRBD1. This CDR3 is 16 amino acids long. Germline V gives CDR1 DFQATT, CDR2 SNEGSKA (reference sequence). The V gene end was trimmed by 5 bases and the J gene end by 4 bases; junction bases not matched to a gene: 8. The CDR3 DNA is TGCAGTGCTCGCGGGACAGGGGGCTCGGGCACCGGGGAGCTGTTTTTT. Translated: CSARGTGGSGTGELFF.

The V gene is TRBV21-1, the J gene TRBJ2-5; the D call in the table, TRBD1, was not verified against the DNA. TRBV21-1 is deemed a pseudogene. The CDR3 sequence is 15 residues long. This chain's CDR3 is CASSKVGTDGETQYF. CDR3 DNA sequence: TGTGCCAGCAGCAAAGTCGGGACAGATGGAGAGACCCAGTACTTC.

This clonotype has only a few counts. This chain connects TRBV7-9 to TRBJ2-5, with unresolved D. Germline V gene data show CDR1 as SEHNR and CDR2 as FQNEAQ (reference sequence). CDR3 length: 13 residues. The V and J ends lost 2 bases and 2 bases respectively, with 6 bases between them. The CDR3 protein is CASSLRVQETQYF. The CDR3 DNA is TGTGCCAGCAGCTTACGAGTACAAGAGACCCAGTACTTC.

This clonotype was found a few times. The genes are TRBV25-1 and TRBJ2-1, with 9 bases that match TRBD1. The CDR3 sequence is 15 residues long. In germline, CDR1 is MGHDK, CDR2 SYGVNS. J lost 4 bases, V lost 6 bases, and 7 bases had no gene match. Written as DNA, the CDR3 is TGTGCCAGCAGAGACGACAGGGGGGTATACAATGAGCAGTTCTTC. The encoded protein is CASRDDRGVYNEQFF.

The chain uses TRBV29-1 and TRBJ2-1; TRBD2 matches at 10 bases. This CDR3 region has 13 residues. Losses at the gene ends were 4 bases for V and 4 bases for J; bases not matched to a gene: 1. The germline V gene encodes CDR1 SQVTM and CDR2 ANQGSEA. The CDR3 region has the DNA TGCAGCGTTGTGACTAGCGGGTACAATGAGCAGTTCTTC. This sequence encodes CSVVTSGYNEQFF.

This chain connects TRBV6-5 to TRBJ2-7; 8 bases fit TRBD2. J lost 0 bases, V lost 2 bases, and 3 bases had no gene match. The CDR3 loop spans 15 amino acids. Per the germline V gene, CDR1 is MNHEY and CDR2 is SVGAGI. The CDR3 protein is CASSYRAGGSYEQYF. The DNA for the CDR3 is TGTGCCAGCAGTTACCGGGCGGGAGGCTCCTACGAGCAGTACTTC.

This clonotype has more than one count but fewer than ten. This rearrangement joins TRBV6-4 to TRBJ1-6; the D gene is possibly TRBD1 (6 bases). Trimming removed 4 bases at V and 10 bases at J, with 14 bases between. The CDR3 extends over 14 amino acids. Germline V gene sequence: CDR1 MRHNA, CDR2 SNTAGT. The CDR3 loop is CASSVQQGQSPLHF. CDR3 coding DNA: TGTGCCAGCAGTGTCCAACAGGGTCAATCACCCCTCCACTTT.

This clonotype showed up just once. J is TRBJ2-5 and V is TRBV6-1; weak D call: TRBD2 (6 bases). The length of the CDR3 is 13 residues. The germline CDR1 and CDR2 sequences are MNHNS and SASEGT. V lost 7 bases and J lost 1, with 10 bases in between. The DNA for the CDR3 is TGTGCCAGCACTGGGGGACTCCAAGAGACCCAGTACTTC. Translated: CASTGGLQETQYF.

This sequence joins TRBV19 and TRBJ2-2, with D possibly matching TRBD2 (6 bases). The CDR3 has 14 residues. Per the germline V gene, CDR1 is LNHDA and CDR2 is SQIVND (reference sequence). Between the trimmed V and J ends, which lost 3 bases and 5 bases, there was a span of 10 bases. CDR3 protein: CASSIERVTGELFF. The CDR3 DNA reads TGTGCCAGTAGTATCGAGCGGGTAACCGGGGAGCTGTTTTTT.

V gene TRBV5-4 combines with J gene TRBJ1-1; 11 bases line up with TRBD1. The CDR3 is 14 residues long. Germline CDR1 and CDR2: SGHNT and YYREEE (reference sequence). The J segment lost 4 bases and the V segment lost 2 bases, leaving 1 base of the junction unmatched. In nucleotides, the CDR3 is TGTGCCAGCAGCTTCGGGACAGGGGGCACTGAAGCTTTCTTT. As protein: CASSFGTGGTEAFF.

V gene TRBV15 combines with J gene TRBJ1-3; no firm D call. This CDR3 contains 15 residues. Germline V lookup: CDR1 LNHNV, CDR2 YYDKDF (reference sequence). The V end was cut by 0 bases, the J end by 2 bases, with 8 bases between. The CDR3: CATSRDRLAGNTIYF. The CDR3 nucleotides are TGTGCCACCAGCAGAGATAGGCTTGCTGGAAACACCATATATTTT.

The gene calls are TRBV6-4 and TRBJ1-5, with 7 bases matching TRBD1. CDR3 size: 16 residues. The J segment lost 6 bases and the V segment lost 8 bases, leaving 16 bases of the junction unmatched. Germline CDR1 and CDR2: MRHNA and SNTAGT. DNA of the CDR3: TGTGCCAGCCTCCGGGGGAGGGGGCGACTGTTTCAGCCCCAGCATTTT. Its translation is CASLRGRGRLFQPQHF.

The V and J genes are TRBV29-1 and TRBJ1-1; D remains ambiguous. Germline loops: CDR1 SQVTM, CDR2 ANQGSEA. The V gene lost 6 bases and the J gene lost 10 bases, with 21 bases spanning the gap. The CDR3 spans 13 residues. Written as DNA, the CDR3 is TGCAGCGTCCGTAGGGAGGTACGAGGCGGAGCTTTCTTT. Protein sequence: CSVRREVRGGAFF.

V is TRBV7-2 and J is TRBJ2-3; D is perhaps TRBD2 (6 bases). The CDR3 spans 14 residues. Trimming took off 4 bases at V and 8 bases at J, with 16 bases between the two ends. Germline V gives CDR1 SGHTA, CDR2 FQGNSA. The CDR3: CASSSRDSWSTQYF. Written as DNA, the CDR3 is TGTGCCAGCAGCTCCAGGGACTCCTGGTCTACGCAGTATTTT.

This clonotype was seen just once. It is unclear where the CDR3 begins or ends on the DNA, so no DNA is shown, and the CDR3 is as TCRdb lists it. The rearrangement joins TRBV7-5 to TRBJ1-6; the tabulated D call, TRBD1, remains unverified against the DNA. TRBV7-5 is reported as a pseudogene. The CDR3 adds up to 17 amino acids, both ends counted. CDR3 region: CISVPEVGTVGNSPLHF.

The chain joins TRBV7-8 to TRBJ2-5, with TRBD2 as a possible D gene (6 bases). CDR3 length equals 16 residues. V lost 1 base and J lost 4, with 16 bases in between. The germline V gene encodes CDR1 SGHVS and CDR2 FQNEAQ. The CDR3 loop reads CASSLGGRTGGETQYF. CDR3 sequence (DNA): TGTGCCAGCAGCTTAGGAGGGAGGACCGGGGGAGAGACCCAGTACTTC.

The gene calls are TRBV2 and TRBJ2-7; no firm D call. CDR3 length: 14 amino acids. With 2 bases removed from V and 1 base from J, the gap between germline ends came to 9 bases. Germline V gives CDR1 SNHLY, CDR2 FYNNEI. The CDR3 DNA reads TGTGCCAGCAGTGAAAGCCCTCCGTCCTACGAGCAGTACTTC. Translating gives CASSESPPSYEQYF.